This T cell receptor beta chain was retrieved from a study of radiotherapy plus CTLA-4 blockade in lung cancer. Profiling relied on immunoSEQ multiplex PCR, and the TCRdb table lists in-frame clones only, not all of them. The table records fewer than 40,000 clones, 60% to 80% of them present only once. Trimming left V 1 base short and J 0 bases short, with 9 bases between. The germline CDR1 and CDR2 sequences are SGHTA and FQGTGA. The CDR3 loop spans 15 amino acids. Lung cancer patients with chemo-refractory metastatic non-small-cell disease were given focal radiation plus CTLA-4 blockade with ipilimumab.

The sequence derives from a human donor with non-small cell lung cancer whose response to radiotherapy plus ipilimumab could not be evaluated. The rearrangement links TRBV7-3 to TRBJ1-1, with D unclear. The material was peripheral blood, obtained from a patient treated with radiotherapy plus ipilimumab. CDR3: CASSLNPGMNTEAFF. In nucleotides, the CDR3 is TGTGCCAGCAGCTTAAATCCGGGTATGAACACTGAAGCTTTCTTT.